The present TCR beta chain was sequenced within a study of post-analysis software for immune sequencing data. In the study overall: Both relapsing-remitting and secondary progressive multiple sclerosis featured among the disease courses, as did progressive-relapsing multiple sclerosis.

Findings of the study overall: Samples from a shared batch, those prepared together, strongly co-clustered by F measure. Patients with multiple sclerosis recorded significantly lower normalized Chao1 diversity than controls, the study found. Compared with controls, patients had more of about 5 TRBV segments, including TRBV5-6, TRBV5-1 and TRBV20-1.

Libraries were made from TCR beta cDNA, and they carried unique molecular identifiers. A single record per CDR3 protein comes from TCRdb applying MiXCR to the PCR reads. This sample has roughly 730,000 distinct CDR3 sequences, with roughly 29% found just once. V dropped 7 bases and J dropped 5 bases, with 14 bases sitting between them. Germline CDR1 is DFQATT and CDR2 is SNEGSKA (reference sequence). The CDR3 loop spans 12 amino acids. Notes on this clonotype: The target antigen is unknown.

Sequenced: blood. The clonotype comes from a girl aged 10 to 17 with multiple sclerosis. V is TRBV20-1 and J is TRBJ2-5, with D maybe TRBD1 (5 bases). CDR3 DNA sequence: TGCAGTGACGATGGGGCAGGGGAGACCCAGTACTTC. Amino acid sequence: CSDDGAGETQYF.